This entry features one T cell receptor beta chain sequence. The antigen remains undetermined. The sample originates from a study of glioma-infiltrating T cells. Findings and limits, study-wide: Tissue-blood divergence was below expectation in non-neoplastic patients, above in gliomas. Very few CDR3 sequences were shared between tissue and blood.

V lost 6 bases and J lost 2, with 12 bases in between. CDR1 is DFQATT, CDR2 SNEGSKA, per germline (reference sequence). CDR3 length: 13 residues. Using RNA template, CDR3s of TCR alpha and beta were amplified with iRepertoire arm-PCR. TCRdb reprocessed the multiplex PCR reads with MiXCR, giving one entry per CDR3 protein. The table includes 400,000 or so distinct CDR3 sequences, roughly 41% detected once. This sequence originates from a human donor with low-grade glioma or glioblastoma, undergoing nonglioma brain surgery, or in good health (not recorded which). The sequenced material came from glioma tissue, nonneoplastic brain tissue, or PBMCs (not recorded which). V and J are TRBV20-1 and TRBJ2-3; possible D gene TRBD2, 5 bases. CDR3 sequence reads: CSADSSTTDTQYF. The CDR3 DNA sequence: TGCAGTGCGGACTCGTCCACCACAGATACGCAGTATTTT.